A single sample gave rise to the 15 T cell receptor beta chains below, sequenced in a study of regulatory T cells in long-lasting Graves disease. Library construction for TCR beta used iRepertoire HTBI primers and Arm-PCR of CDR3 regions. TCRdb called the multiplex PCR reads again in MiXCR, with one record for every CDR3 protein. The table shows roughly 300,000 distinct CDR3 sequences, with around a fifth occurring only once. Specified time point: persistent/refractory GD, antithyroid drugs over 5 years with positive TRAb. Isolated PBMC RNA provided the starting material for the TCR library. The material was peripheral blood mononuclear cells (PBMCs), obtained when the disease was refractory, from a patient treated with antithyroid drugs. These receptors came from a female donor with Graves disease.

This clonotype came up many times. The rearrangement links TRBV6-2 or TRBV6-3 to TRBJ2-7; 10 nucleotides match TRBD1. The CDR3 totals 19 residues. J gave up 3 bases and V 0 bases, and 14 bases lay outside the gene matches. The germline V gene encodes CDR1 MNHEY and CDR2 SVGEGT. DNA of the CDR3: TGTGCCAGCAGTTACTCGAAAGCCCCCGGACAGGGGGTGGTCTACGAGCAGTACTTC. It specifies CASSYSKAPGQGVVYEQYF.

This clonotype was picked up many times. This CDR3 is CASSEAESTPVNEQYF. CDR3 in DNA: TGTGCCAGCAGTGAAGCGGAATCCACCCCCGTTAACGAGCAGTACTTC. The chain couples TRBV2 to TRBJ2-7, with D unclear. Trimming shortened V by 0 bases and J by 5 bases, and 17 bases separated the two germline ends. The CDR3 sequence is 16 residues long. CDR1 and CDR2 from the germline V gene are SNHLY and FYNNEI.

This clonotype was counted many times. J is TRBJ2-7 and V is TRBV7-2, with 12 bases fitting TRBD2. The germline gives CDR1 SGHTA, CDR2 FQGNSA. There are 14 residues in the CDR3. The J segment lost 2 bases and the V segment lost 5 bases, leaving 1 base of the junction unmatched. CDR3 sequence: CASSRTSGAYEQYF. The CDR3 bases are TGTGCCAGCAGCCGGACTAGCGGGGCCTACGAGCAGTACTTC.

This clonotype was observed many times. The rearrangement uses TRBV6-5 and TRBJ1-2; 7 nucleotides agree with TRBD1. Per germline, CDR1 MNHEY and CDR2 SVGAGI. V lost 4 bases to trimming and J lost 8 bases; unmatched junction nucleotides: 7. CDR3 length: 13 residues. The CDR3 region is CASSSTGRMGYTF. The CDR3 bases are TGTGCCAGCAGTTCGACAGGGCGGATGGGCTACACCTTC.

The chain joins TRBV10-3 to TRBJ2-7; 9 bases map to TRBD1. This CDR3 has 14 amino acids. Germline V gives CDR1 ENHRY, CDR2 SYGVKD. Losses at the gene ends were 5 bases for V and 6 bases for J; bases not matched to a gene: 8. The DNA of the CDR3 is TGTGCCATCAGTTCCGGGACAGGGAGGGGCGAGCAGTACTTC. It encodes CAISSGTGRGEQYF.

The rearrangement uses TRBV15 and TRBJ2-1, with 7 bases aligning to TRBD1. Trimming cost V 0 bases and J 4 bases; bases outside gene matches: 6. The CDR3 has 16 residues. Germline V CDR1 and CDR2: LNHNV, YYDKDF (reference sequence). The CDR3: CATSRDLGQRYNEQFF. The CDR3 nucleotides are TGTGCCACCAGCAGAGATCTGGGACAGAGATACAATGAGCAGTTCTTC.

This clonotype has at least ten counts. This chain joins TRBV11-1 and TRBJ2-2; 7 positions match TRBD1. CDR1 SGHAT and CDR2 FQDESV come from the germline V gene (reference sequence). The CDR3 is 16 residues long. After removal of 3 bases from V and 0 bases from J, the junction contained 4 bases not matched to a gene. CDR3 sequence (DNA): TGTGCCAGCAGCTTGTGGGACAGCGCGAACACCGGGGAGCTGTTTTTT. Encoded protein: CASSLWDSANTGELFF.

This clonotype was seen many times. The chain combines TRBV5-1 with TRBJ2-7; unclear D gene. This CDR3 spans 13 amino acids. V gave up 1 base and J gave up 5 bases, with 10 bases separating them. Looked up from germline, CDR1 is SGHRS and CDR2 is YFSETQ. CDR3 loop: CASSLLLPDEQYF. CDR3 nucleotides: TGCGCCAGCAGCTTGCTTCTACCTGACGAGCAGTACTTC.

At least ten counts were recorded for this clonotype. The J gene is TRBJ1-2, the V gene TRBV20-1; 8 nucleotides agree with TRBD1. In germline, CDR1 is DFQATT, CDR2 SNEGSKA (reference sequence). This CDR3 comprises 13 residues. V was clipped by 5 bases and J by 7 bases; unmatched bases: 9. The CDR3 region is CSASEGQATGYTF. CDR3 coding DNA: TGCAGTGCTTCGGAGGGACAGGCGACTGGCTACACCTTC.

The chain joins TRBV19 to TRBJ1-1; possible D gene TRBD1, 6 bases. Germline V gene lookup returns CDR1 LNHDA and CDR2 SQIVND (reference sequence). This CDR3 spans 15 amino acids. V was shortened by 1 base and J by 1 base, with 10 bases between the two germline ends. CDR3 DNA sequence: TGTGCCAGTAGTATAGCCGGGGGGCGGAACACTGAAGCTTTCTTT. Its translation: CASSIAGGRNTEAFF.

A few counts support this clonotype. The DNA of the CDR3 is TGTGCCAGCAGCAGGTTTGCTGGAAACACCATATATTTT. Residues: CASSRFAGNTIYF. This chain links TRBV7-2 with TRBJ1-3; D is unresolved. The CDR3 is made up of 13 amino acids. The germline gives CDR1 SGHTA, CDR2 FQGNSA. The ends were cut back, 5 bases at V and 2 bases at J, with 7 bases in the middle.

This clonotype was recorded many times. This CDR3 is CAWNGYSNQPQHF. The CDR3 DNA reads TGTGCCTGGAATGGATATAGCAATCAGCCCCAGCATTTT. This chain uses TRBV30 with TRBJ1-5; D unresolved. The V end lost 4 bases, the J end lost 0 bases, and 7 bases lay between the germline ends. Germline lookup yields CDR1 GTSNPN and CDR2 SVGIG (reference sequence). This CDR3 has 13 amino acids.

This clonotype occurred many times. V and J are TRBV7-2 and TRBJ1-1; the match to TRBD1 covers 8 bases. V lost 5 bases and J lost 5; bases outside the gene matches: 7. Germline V CDR1 and CDR2: SGHTA, FQGNSA. CDR3 size: 14 residues. The CDR3 DNA sequence: TGTGCCAGCAGCCGGAACAGGGGGGGTACTGAAGCTTTCTTT. Residues: CASSRNRGGTEAFF.

This clonotype has at least ten counts. The rearrangement links TRBV2 to TRBJ1-2; D is undetermined. In germline, CDR1 is SNHLY, CDR2 FYNNEI. Trimming pared 2 bases from V and 7 bases from J, leaving 8 bases between. CDR3 length: 12 amino acids. This CDR3 is CASSEWVTGYTF. CDR3 bases: TGTGCCAGCAGTGAATGGGTGACTGGCTACACCTTC.

This clonotype was seen many times. V usage is TRBV2 and J usage is TRBJ2-7; possible D gene TRBD2, 5 bases. The CDR3 has 11 residues. With 9 bases removed from V and 3 bases from J, the gap between germline ends came to 9 bases. In germline, CDR1 is SNHLY, CDR2 FYNNEI. In nucleotides, the CDR3 is TGTGCCAGTCGGGGTAACTACGAGCAGTACTTC. It specifies CASRGNYEQYF.